These 25 T cell receptor beta chains share one sample of origin, sequenced in a study of T cells after yellow fever vaccination. A single record per CDR3 protein comes from TCRdb applying MiXCR to the 5' RACE reads. This table has 200,000 to 250,000 distinct CDR3 sequences, roughly 3% appearing once. The sequences come from CD4+ T cells sorted from PBMCs, collected 10 days after the yellow fever booster vaccination. The receptors stem from a man aged 18 to 35 who received the YFV17D yellow fever vaccine.

The J gene is TRBJ2-3, the V gene TRBV7-2, with TRBD2 matching over 10 bases. In germline, CDR1 is SGHTA, CDR2 FQGNSA. V dropped 2 bases and J dropped 6; count of bases not matched to a gene: 5. The CDR3 sequence is 15 residues long. The CDR3 sequence: CASSLIAGGKDTQYF. The CDR3, as DNA: TGTGCCAGCAGCTTAATAGCGGGGGGCAAGGATACGCAGTATTTT.

This chain links TRBV7-9 with TRBJ1-6; D ambiguous. V lost 0 bases and J lost 7, with 10 bases in between. Germline loops: CDR1 SEHNR, CDR2 FQNEAQ (reference sequence). There are 15 residues in the CDR3. The DNA of the CDR3 is TGTGCCAGCAGCTTAGCAGGGATGAGAAATTCACCCCTCCACTTT. This sequence encodes CASSLAGMRNSPLHF.

A few counts support this clonotype. V gene TRBV5-1 combines with J gene TRBJ2-1; 12 bases fit TRBD2. The CDR3 sequence is 16 residues long. V gave up 0 bases and J gave up 9 bases; unmatched junction bases: 7. Germline V CDR1 and CDR2: SGHRS, YFSETQ. For the CDR3, the DNA is TGCGCCAGCAGCTTGGCCTCTAGCGGGGGGGGTCTTGAGCAGTTCTTC. This sequence encodes CASSLASSGGGLEQFF.

This clonotype was observed at least ten times. The chain has TRBV9 and TRBJ1-1; TRBD1 matches at 8 bases. From germline, CDR1 is SGDLS and CDR2 YYNGEE. The junction had 5 bases not matched to a gene; V was cut back by 1 base and J by 6 bases. The CDR3 length is 14 residues. The CDR3 DNA sequence: TGTGCCAGCAGCGTAAGGCCAGGGGGCCCTGAAGCTTTCTTT. Its protein product is CASSVRPGGPEAFF.

This clonotype was seen many times. This chain uses TRBV11-2 with TRBJ2-4; D is unclear. The CDR3 length is 14 residues. Looked up from germline, CDR1 is SGHAT and CDR2 is FQNNGV. Trimming cost V 1 base and J 13 bases, with 17 bases left between them. CDR3 DNA sequence: TGTGCCAGCAGCTTAGTAGGCAGTAGTGTCACGCAGTACTTC. Its protein product is CASSLVGSSVTQYF.

This clonotype was counted many times. V and J are TRBV6-5 and TRBJ2-1; D uncertain. V was clipped by 5 bases and J by 5 bases, with 4 bases between them. CDR1 and CDR2 (germline): MNHEY, SVGAGI. This CDR3 spans 11 amino acids. For the CDR3, the DNA is TGTGCCAGCAGTGGCCACAATGAGCAGTTCTTC. Translated, it gives CASSGHNEQFF.

This chain uses TRBV30 with TRBJ2-7; 11 positions agree with TRBD2. The CDR3 is made up of 18 amino acids. Germline V gene lookup returns CDR1 GTSNPN and CDR2 SVGIG (reference sequence). The V and J ends lost 0 bases and 2 bases, in that order; junction bases with no gene match: 12. The CDR3 loop is CAWSVLVSGGANPYEQYF. The CDR3 region has the DNA TGTGCCTGGAGTGTACTGGTTAGCGGGGGGGCGAACCCCTACGAGCAGTACTTC. The full variable domain, completed using reference TRBV30 and TRBJ2-7, is SQTIHQWPATLVQPVGSPLSLECTVEGTSNPNLYWYRQAAGRGLQLLFYSVGIGQISSEVPQNLSASRPQDRQFILSSKKLLLSDSGFYLCAWSVLVSGGANPYEQYFGPGTRLTVT.

V and J are TRBV19 and TRBJ2-5; D tentatively fits TRBD1 or TRBD2 (5 bases each). The V end was cut by 5 bases, the J end by 5 bases, with 18 bases between. This CDR3 is 15 amino acids long. Looked up from germline, CDR1 is LNHDA and CDR2 is SQIVND (reference sequence). DNA of the CDR3: TGTGCCAGTAGTCTCCGGGGCCACCCGGTGGAGACCCAGTACTTC. It is translated as CASSLRGHPVETQYF.

At least ten counts were recorded for this clonotype. The chain is built from TRBV11-2 and TRBJ2-1; the match to TRBD2 covers 8 bases. V was clipped by 8 bases and J by 7 bases; unmatched bases: 13. The germline V gene encodes CDR1 SGHAT and CDR2 FQNNGV. This CDR3 comprises 15 residues. The CDR3 here is CASASPERGLNEQFF. CDR3 sequence (DNA): TGTGCCAGCGCTTCCCCCGAGCGGGGGCTTAATGAGCAGTTCTTC. The variable domain in full, completed from reference TRBV11-2 and TRBJ2-1, reads EAGVAQSPRYKIIEKRQSVAFWCNPISGHATLYWYQQILGQGPKLLIQFQNNGVVDDSQLPKDRFSAERLKGVDSTLKIQPAKLEDSAVYLCASASPERGLNEQFFGPGTRLTVL.

This clonotype has just a few counts. This chain uses TRBV7-3 with TRBJ2-3; 11 bases are a match to TRBD1. Germline V CDR1 and CDR2: SGHTA, FQGTGA. This CDR3 region has 14 residues. V shed 5 bases, J shed 5 bases, and the junction held 3 bases outside the gene matches. CDR3 sequence reads: CASSTGTGGDTQYF. Written as DNA, the CDR3 is TGTGCCAGCAGCACCGGGACAGGGGGAGATACGCAGTATTTT.

This clonotype was recorded many times. The chain carries TRBV5-1 and TRBJ1-6; D is ambiguous. The CDR3 has 15 residues. V lost 0 bases and J lost 5, with 9 bases in between. Looked up from germline, CDR1 is SGHRS and CDR2 is YFSETQ. DNA for the CDR3: TGCGCCAGCAGCTTGGATCACCCCAATAATTCACCCCTCCACTTT. Translated: CASSLDHPNNSPLHF.

The sample holds a few counts of this clonotype. The genes are TRBV24-1 and TRBJ1-2; tentatively, D is TRBD1 (5 bases). The ends were cut back, 4 bases at V and 5 bases at J, with 16 bases in the middle. The germline V gene has CDR1 KGHDR and CDR2 SFDVKD. The CDR3 sequence is 15 residues long. CDR3: CATSENETGGYGYTF. As DNA, the CDR3 is TGTGCCACCAGTGAAAATGAAACGGGGGGGTATGGCTACACCTTC.

In its sample, this clonotype was seen many times. This chain joins TRBV15 and TRBJ2-7; D perhaps matches TRBD1 (6 bases). This CDR3 is 16 amino acids long. The germline V gene has CDR1 LNHNV and CDR2 YYDKDF (reference sequence). The V and J ends lost 1 base and 3 bases respectively, with 16 bases between them. CDR3 nucleotide sequence: TGTGCCACCAGCAGAGGGCTAACAGGGAGCCACTACGAGCAGTACTTC. This translates into CATSRGLTGSHYEQYF.

There are many counts of this clonotype. The chain has TRBV5-1 and TRBJ2-3; D is ambiguous. Looked up from germline, CDR1 is SGHRS and CDR2 is YFSETQ. The CDR3 totals 12 residues. The ends were cut back, 6 bases at V and 5 bases at J, with 10 bases in the middle. The chain's CDR3 is CASTTDRDTQYF. The CDR3 nucleotides are TGCGCCAGCACGACCGATAGAGATACGCAGTATTTT.

A few counts support this clonotype. CDR3 DNA sequence: TGTGCCAGCAGCTTACTAGCGCAAGAGACCCAGTACTTC. It yields the protein CASSLLAQETQYF. V usage is TRBV12-3 or TRBV12-4 and J usage is TRBJ2-5, with TRBD2 identical over 7 bases. The CDR3 loop spans 13 amino acids. The V gene end was trimmed by 6 bases and the J gene end by 2 bases; junction bases not matched to a gene: 3.

This chain links TRBV7-2 with TRBJ2-7; TRBD2 is a possible D gene (6 bases). The CDR3 contains 14 residues. The germline V gene encodes CDR1 SGHTA and CDR2 FQGNSA. The V end lost 5 bases, the J end lost 2 bases, and 13 bases lay between the germline ends. CDR3 bases: TGTGCCAGCAGCCCGCAGGGAGGTCCCTACGAGCAGTACTTC. Its translation: CASSPQGGPYEQYF.

This clonotype was found many times. The chain links TRBV29-1 to TRBJ2-2; perhaps TRBD2 as D (6 bases). V shed 4 bases and J shed 7 bases, with 16 bases lying between them. Germline assignment: CDR1 SQVTM and CDR2 ANQGSEA. There are 14 residues in the CDR3. CDR3 residues: CSVVGGAFDGELFF. CDR3 sequence (DNA): TGCAGCGTTGTAGGCGGGGCATTCGACGGGGAGCTGTTTTTT.

This clonotype was seen many times. The chain joins TRBV29-1 to TRBJ1-1, with 7 bases matching TRBD1. There are 15 residues in the CDR3. The J segment lost 5 bases and the V segment lost 5 bases, leaving 14 bases of the junction unmatched. Germline values: CDR1 SQVTM, CDR2 ANQGSEA. The CDR3 region has the DNA TGCAGCGTTCCCAACACATCAGGGGGTAGGACTGAAGCTTTCTTT. Its protein is CSVPNTSGGRTEAFF.

The table lists this clonotype with many counts. V and J are TRBV4-1 and TRBJ2-7; the D is unclear. The CDR3 contains 12 residues. Germline values: CDR1 MGHRA, CDR2 YSYEKL. Trimming left V 0 bases short and J 4 bases short, with 4 bases between. This CDR3 reads CASSQEGYEQYF. DNA of the CDR3: TGCGCCAGCAGCCAAGAAGGGTACGAGCAGTACTTC.

J is TRBJ2-7 and V is TRBV6-1, with 8 bases aligning to TRBD2. CDR3 length equals 17 residues. V gave up 1 base and J gave up 3 bases; unmatched junction bases: 11. Germline V gene sequence: CDR1 MNHNS, CDR2 SASEGT. The CDR3 loop reads CASSEVLRAGGRYEQYF. The CDR3 DNA is TGTGCCAGCAGTGAAGTTTTAAGGGCGGGGGGCCGCTACGAGCAGTACTTC.

This clonotype was recorded many times. The chain couples TRBV6-6 to TRBJ2-5; 12 positions agree with TRBD2. Germline-derived CDR1 and CDR2 are MNHNY and SVGAGI (reference sequence). CDR3 length: 14 amino acids. Trimming took 2 bases from V and 5 from J; bases not matched to a gene: 0. In nucleotides, the CDR3 is TGTGCCAGCAGTTACACTAGCGGGGGGGAGACCCAGTACTTC. Translation: CASSYTSGGETQYF.

Many counts were recorded for this clonotype. V and J are TRBV30 and TRBJ1-2; D is undetermined. Germline V gene data show CDR1 as GTSNPN and CDR2 as SVGIG (reference sequence). Trimming removed 3 bases at V and 2 bases at J, with 10 bases between. This CDR3 has 13 amino acids. Here the CDR3 DNA reads TGTGCCTGGAGCGCCGCGGCGAACTATGGCTACACCTTC. Protein product: CAWSAAANYGYTF.

The chain combines TRBV12-3 or TRBV12-4 with TRBJ2-3; D is uncertain. Trimming took off 1 base at V and 2 bases at J, with 10 bases between the two ends. This CDR3 contains 15 residues. The CDR3 here is CASSLGQIPTDTQYF. Written as DNA, the CDR3 is TGTGCCAGCAGTTTAGGGCAGATCCCCACAGATACGCAGTATTTT.

This clonotype was found many times. The chain combines TRBV5-4 with TRBJ1-2; D is unclear. V gave up 4 bases and J gave up 7 bases, with 14 bases separating them. The CDR3 spans 13 residues. CDR1 and CDR2 from the germline V gene are SGHNT and YYREEE (reference sequence). The CDR3 here is CASSPLGFSGYTF. CDR3 DNA: TGTGCCAGCAGCCCCCTGGGGTTTAGTGGCTACACCTTC.

The rearrangement uses TRBV29-1 and TRBJ1-2; D is uncertain. This CDR3 is 12 amino acids long. Germline V gene sequence: CDR1 SQVTM, CDR2 ANQGSEA. V was pared by 1 base and J by 9 bases, with 12 bases between. DNA of the CDR3: TGCAGCGTTGAAGCGAGGGAGAGGCGCTACACCTTC. This gives the protein CSVEARERRYTF.